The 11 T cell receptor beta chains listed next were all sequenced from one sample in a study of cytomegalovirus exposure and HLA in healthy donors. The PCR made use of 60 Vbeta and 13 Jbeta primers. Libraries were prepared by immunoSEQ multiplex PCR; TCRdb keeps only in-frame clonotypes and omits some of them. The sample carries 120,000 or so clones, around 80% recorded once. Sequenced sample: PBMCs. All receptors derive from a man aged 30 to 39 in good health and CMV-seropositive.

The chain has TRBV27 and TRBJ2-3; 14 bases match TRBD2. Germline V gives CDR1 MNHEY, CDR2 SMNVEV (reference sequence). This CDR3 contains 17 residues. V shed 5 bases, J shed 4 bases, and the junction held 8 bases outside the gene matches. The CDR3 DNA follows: TGTGCCAGCAGTGACACTGGGACTAGCGGGAGTCCAGATACGCAGTATTTT. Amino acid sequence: CASSDTGTSGSPDTQYF.

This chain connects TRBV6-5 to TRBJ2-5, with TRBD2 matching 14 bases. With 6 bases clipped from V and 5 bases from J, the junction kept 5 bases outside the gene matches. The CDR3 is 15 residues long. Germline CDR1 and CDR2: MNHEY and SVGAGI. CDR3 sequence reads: CASRAGLAGVETQYF. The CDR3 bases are TGTGCCAGCAGAGCGGGACTAGCGGGAGTCGAGACCCAGTACTTC.

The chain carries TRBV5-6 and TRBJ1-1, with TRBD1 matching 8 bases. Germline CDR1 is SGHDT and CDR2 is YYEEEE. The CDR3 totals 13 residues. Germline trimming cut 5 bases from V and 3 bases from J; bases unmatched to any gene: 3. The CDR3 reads CASRVTGDTEAFF. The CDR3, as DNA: TGTGCCAGCAGAGTGACAGGGGACACTGAAGCTTTCTTT.

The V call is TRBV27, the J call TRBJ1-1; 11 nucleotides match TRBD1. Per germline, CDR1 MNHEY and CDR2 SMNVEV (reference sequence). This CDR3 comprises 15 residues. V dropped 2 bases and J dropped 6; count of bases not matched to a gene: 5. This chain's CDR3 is CASSLAGQGAAEAFF. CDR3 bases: TGTGCCAGCAGTTTAGCAGGACAGGGGGCTGCTGAAGCTTTCTTT.

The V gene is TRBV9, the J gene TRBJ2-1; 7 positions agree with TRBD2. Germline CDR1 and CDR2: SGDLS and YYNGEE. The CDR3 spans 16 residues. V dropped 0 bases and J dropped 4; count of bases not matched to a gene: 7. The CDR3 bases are TGTGCCAGCAGCGTAGGTTGGACTAGTGTGTACAATGAGCAGTTCTTC. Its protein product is CASSVGWTSVYNEQFF. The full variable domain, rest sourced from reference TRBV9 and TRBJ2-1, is DSGVTQTPKHLITATGQRVTLRCSPRSGDLSVYWYQQSLDQGLQFLIQYYNGEERAKGNILERFSAQQFPDLHSELNLSSLELGDSALYFCASSVGWTSVYNEQFFGPGTRLTVL.

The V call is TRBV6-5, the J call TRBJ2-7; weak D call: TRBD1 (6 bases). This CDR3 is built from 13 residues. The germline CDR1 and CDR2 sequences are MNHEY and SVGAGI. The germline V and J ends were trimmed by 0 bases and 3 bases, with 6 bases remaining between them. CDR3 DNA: TGTGCCAGCAGTTACTCGGACAGCTACGAGCAGTACTTC. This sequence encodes CASSYSDSYEQYF.

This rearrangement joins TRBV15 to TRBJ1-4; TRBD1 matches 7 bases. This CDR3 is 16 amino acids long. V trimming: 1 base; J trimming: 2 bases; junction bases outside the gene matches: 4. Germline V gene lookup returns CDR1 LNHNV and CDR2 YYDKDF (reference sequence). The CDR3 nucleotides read TGTGCCACCAGCAGAGTCCCCAGGGGGACTAATGAAAAACTGTTTTTT. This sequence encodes CATSRVPRGTNEKLFF.

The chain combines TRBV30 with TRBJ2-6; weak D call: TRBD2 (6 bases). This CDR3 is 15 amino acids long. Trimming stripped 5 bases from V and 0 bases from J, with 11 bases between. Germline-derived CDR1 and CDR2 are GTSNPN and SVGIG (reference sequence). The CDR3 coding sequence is TGTGCCTGGGGGGGGAGGAGCTCTGGGGCCAACGTCCTGACTTTC. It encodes CAWGGRSSGANVLTF.

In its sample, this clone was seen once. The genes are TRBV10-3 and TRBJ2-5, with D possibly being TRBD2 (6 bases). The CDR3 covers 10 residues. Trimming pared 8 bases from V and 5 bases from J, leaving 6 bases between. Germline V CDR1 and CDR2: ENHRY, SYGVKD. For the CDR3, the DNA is TGTGCCATCGGGAGGGAGACCCAGTACTTC. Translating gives CAIGRETQYF.

CDR3 sequence (DNA): TGTGCCAGCAGGGACACCGTGAACACTGAAGCTTTCTTT. Translation: CASRDTVNTEAFF. The chain links TRBV28 to TRBJ1-1; D might be TRBD1 (5 bases). The CDR3 is made up of 13 amino acids. CDR1 and CDR2 (germline): MDHEN, SYDVKM. Trimming stripped 6 bases from V and 0 bases from J, with 8 bases between.

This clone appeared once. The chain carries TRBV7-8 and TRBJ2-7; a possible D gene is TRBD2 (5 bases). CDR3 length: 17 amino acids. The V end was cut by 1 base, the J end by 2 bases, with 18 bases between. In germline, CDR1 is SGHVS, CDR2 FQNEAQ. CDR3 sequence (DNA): TGTGCCAGCAGCTTAGAGGGTAGGCTCCTAGCCCCCTACGAGCAGTACTTC. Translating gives CASSLEGRLLAPYEQYF.